Given below is one TCR beta chain in context. One end of the junction does not line up with germline, which may come from a read error. At the DNA level, this CDR3 is encoded by other sequences in the same sample as well. The PCR employed 60 Vbeta primers together with 13 Jbeta primers. Sequenced by immunoSEQ multiplex PCR; TCRdb stores in-frame clones only, minus some. The sample shows 100,000 to 150,000 clones, roughly four fifths of them seen only once. The length of the CDR3 is 13 residues. The germline gives CDR1 SNHLY, CDR2 FYNNEI. This sample was taken from a study of cytomegalovirus exposure and HLA in healthy donors.

This chain connects TRBV2 to TRBJ1-2; TRBD1 matches 7 bases. The sequenced material came from PBMCs. This receptor was taken from a boy under 18 in good health and CMV-seronegative. CDR3 protein: CASSEETGYGYTF. CDR3 DNA sequence: TGTGCCAGCAGCGAAGAGACAGGGTATGGCTACACCTTC.